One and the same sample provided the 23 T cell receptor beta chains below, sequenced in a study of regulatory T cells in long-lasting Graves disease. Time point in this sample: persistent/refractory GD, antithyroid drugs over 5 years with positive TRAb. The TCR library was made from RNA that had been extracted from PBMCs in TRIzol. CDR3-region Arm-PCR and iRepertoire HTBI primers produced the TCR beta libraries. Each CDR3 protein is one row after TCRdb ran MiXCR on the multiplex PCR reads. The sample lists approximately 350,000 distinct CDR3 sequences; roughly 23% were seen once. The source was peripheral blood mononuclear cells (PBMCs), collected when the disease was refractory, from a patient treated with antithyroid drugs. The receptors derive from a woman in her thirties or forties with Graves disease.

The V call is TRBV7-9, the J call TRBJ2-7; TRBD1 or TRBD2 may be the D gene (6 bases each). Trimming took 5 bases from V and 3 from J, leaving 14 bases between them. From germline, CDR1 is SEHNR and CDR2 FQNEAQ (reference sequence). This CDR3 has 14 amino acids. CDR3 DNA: TGTGCCAGCAGCAGAGAGGGGGGAGTCTACGAGCAGTACTTC. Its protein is CASSREGGVYEQYF.

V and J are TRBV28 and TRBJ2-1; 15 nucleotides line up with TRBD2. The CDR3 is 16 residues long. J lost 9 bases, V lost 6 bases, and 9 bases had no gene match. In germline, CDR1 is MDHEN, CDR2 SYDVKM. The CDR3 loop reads CASSFIGTSGRSEQFF. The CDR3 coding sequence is TGTGCCAGCAGCTTTATCGGGACTAGCGGGAGGAGTGAGCAGTTCTTC.

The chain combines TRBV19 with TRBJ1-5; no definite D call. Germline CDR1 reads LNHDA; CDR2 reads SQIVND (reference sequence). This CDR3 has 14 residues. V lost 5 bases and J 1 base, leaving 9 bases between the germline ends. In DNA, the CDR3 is TGTGCCAGTAGTTCTAAATCGAGCAATCAGCCCCAGCATTTT. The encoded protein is CASSSKSSNQPQHF.

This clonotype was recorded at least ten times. The CDR3 sequence is CASSFERANTGELFF. Written as DNA, the CDR3 is TGTGCCAGCAGTTTCGAGCGGGCAAACACCGGGGAGCTGTTTTTT. The chain combines TRBV28 with TRBJ2-2; D might be TRBD2 (6 bases). Germline CDR1 is MDHEN and CDR2 is SYDVKM. The CDR3 has 15 amino acids. V gave up 3 bases and J gave up 2 bases, with 10 bases separating them.

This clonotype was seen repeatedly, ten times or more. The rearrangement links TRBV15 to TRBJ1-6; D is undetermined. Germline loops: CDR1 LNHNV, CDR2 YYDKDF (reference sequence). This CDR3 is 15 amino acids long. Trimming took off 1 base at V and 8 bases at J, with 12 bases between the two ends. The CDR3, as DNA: TGTGCCACCAGCAGAGCCAAGACCGACGATTCACCCCTCCACTTT. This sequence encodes CATSRAKTDDSPLHF.

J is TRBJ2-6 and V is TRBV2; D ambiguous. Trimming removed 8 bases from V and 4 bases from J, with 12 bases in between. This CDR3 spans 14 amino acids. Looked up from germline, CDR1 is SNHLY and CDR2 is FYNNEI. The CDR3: CASRRTVGANVLTF. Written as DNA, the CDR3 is TGTGCCAGCCGAAGGACGGTAGGGGCCAACGTCCTGACTTTC.

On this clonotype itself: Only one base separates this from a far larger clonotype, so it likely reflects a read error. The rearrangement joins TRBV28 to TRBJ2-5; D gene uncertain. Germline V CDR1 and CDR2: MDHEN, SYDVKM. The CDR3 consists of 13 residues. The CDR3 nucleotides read TGTGCCAGCAGCCCTTGGGGAAAAGAGACCCAGCACTTC. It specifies CASSPWGKETQHF. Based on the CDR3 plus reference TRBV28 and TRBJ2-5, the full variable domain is DVKVTQSSRYLVKRTGEKVFLECVQDMDHENMFWYRQDPGLGLRLIYFSYDVKMKEKGDIPEGYSVSREKKERFSLILESASTNQTSMYLCASSPWGKETQHFGPGTRLLVL.

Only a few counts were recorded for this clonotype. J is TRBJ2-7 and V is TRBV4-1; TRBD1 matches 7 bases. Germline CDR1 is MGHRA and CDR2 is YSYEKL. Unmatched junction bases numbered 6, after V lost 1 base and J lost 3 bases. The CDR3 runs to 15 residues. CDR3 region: CASSQGEGQFYEQYF. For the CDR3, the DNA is TGCGCCAGCAGCCAAGGTGAGGGACAGTTCTACGAGCAGTACTTC.

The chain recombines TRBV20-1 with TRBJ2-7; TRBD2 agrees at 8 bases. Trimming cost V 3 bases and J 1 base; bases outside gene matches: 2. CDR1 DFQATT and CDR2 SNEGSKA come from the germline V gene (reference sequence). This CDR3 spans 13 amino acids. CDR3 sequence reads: CSASGRVSYEQYF. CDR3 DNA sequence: TGCAGTGCTAGCGGGAGGGTTTCCTACGAGCAGTACTTC.

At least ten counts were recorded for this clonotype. CDR3 sequence reads: CAISLDRGNTEAFF. CDR3 bases: TGTGCCATCAGTTTGGACAGGGGGAACACTGAAGCTTTCTTT. The V and J genes are TRBV10-3 and TRBJ1-1, with 9 bases lining up with TRBD1. The CDR3 extends over 14 amino acids. Germline lookup yields CDR1 ENHRY and CDR2 SYGVKD. Unmatched junction bases numbered 2, after V lost 5 bases and J lost 1 base.

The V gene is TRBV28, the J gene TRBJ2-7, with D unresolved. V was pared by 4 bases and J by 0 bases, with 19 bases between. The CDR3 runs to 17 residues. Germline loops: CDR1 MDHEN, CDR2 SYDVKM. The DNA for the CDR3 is TGTGCCAGCAGTTCCCCTGGCGGAGACTTGAGCTCCTACGAGCAGTACTTC. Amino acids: CASSSPGGDLSSYEQYF.

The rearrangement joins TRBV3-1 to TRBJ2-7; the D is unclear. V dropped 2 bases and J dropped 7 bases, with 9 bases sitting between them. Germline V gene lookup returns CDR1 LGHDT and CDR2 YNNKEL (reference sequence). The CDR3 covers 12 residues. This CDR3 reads CASSQTASEQYF. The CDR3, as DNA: TGTGCCAGCAGCCAAACAGCCTCTGAGCAGTACTTC.

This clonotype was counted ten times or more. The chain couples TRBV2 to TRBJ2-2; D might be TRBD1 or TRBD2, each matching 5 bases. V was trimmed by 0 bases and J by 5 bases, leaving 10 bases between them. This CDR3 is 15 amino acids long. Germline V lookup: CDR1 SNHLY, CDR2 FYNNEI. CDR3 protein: CASSEAQGGTGELFF. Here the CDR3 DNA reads TGTGCCAGCAGTGAAGCGCAGGGCGGGACCGGGGAGCTGTTTTTT. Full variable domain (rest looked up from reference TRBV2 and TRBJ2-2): EPEVTQTPSHQVTQMGQEVILRCVPISNHLYFYWYRQILGQKVEFLVSFYNNEISEKSEIFDDQFSVERPDGSNFTLKIRSTKLEDSAMYFCASSEAQGGTGELFFGEGSRLTVL.

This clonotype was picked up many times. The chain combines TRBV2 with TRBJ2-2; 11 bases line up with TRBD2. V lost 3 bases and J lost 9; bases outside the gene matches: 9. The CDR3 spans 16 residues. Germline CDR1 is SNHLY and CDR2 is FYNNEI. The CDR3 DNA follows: TGTGCCAGCAGTGACGAACTAGCGGGAGTTCGAAGGGAGCTGTTTTTT. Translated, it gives CASSDELAGVRRELFF. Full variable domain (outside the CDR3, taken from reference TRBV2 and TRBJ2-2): EPEVTQTPSHQVTQMGQEVILRCVPISNHLYFYWYRQILGQKVEFLVSFYNNEISEKSEIFDDQFSVERPDGSNFTLKIRSTKLEDSAMYFCASSDELAGVRRELFFGEGSRLTVL.

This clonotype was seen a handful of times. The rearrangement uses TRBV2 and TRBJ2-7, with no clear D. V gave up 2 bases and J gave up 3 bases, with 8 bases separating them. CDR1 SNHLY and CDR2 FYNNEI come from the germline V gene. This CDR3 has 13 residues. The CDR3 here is CASSERQLYEQYF. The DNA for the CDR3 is TGTGCCAGCAGTGAACGGCAACTCTACGAGCAGTACTTC.

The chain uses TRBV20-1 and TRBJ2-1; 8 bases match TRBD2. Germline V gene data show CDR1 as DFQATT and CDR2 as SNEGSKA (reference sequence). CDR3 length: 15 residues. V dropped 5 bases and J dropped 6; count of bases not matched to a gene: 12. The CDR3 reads CSASHSGTGGNEQFF. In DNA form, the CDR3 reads TGCAGTGCTTCCCATAGCGGGACTGGGGGCAATGAGCAGTTCTTC.

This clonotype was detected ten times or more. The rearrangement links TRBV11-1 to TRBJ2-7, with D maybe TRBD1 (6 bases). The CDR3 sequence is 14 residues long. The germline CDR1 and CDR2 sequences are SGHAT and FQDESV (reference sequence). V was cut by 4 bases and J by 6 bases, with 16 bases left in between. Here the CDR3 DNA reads TGTGCCAGCAGCTCGGACAGTCAGGCGGGCGAGCAGTACTTC. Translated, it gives CASSSDSQAGEQYF.

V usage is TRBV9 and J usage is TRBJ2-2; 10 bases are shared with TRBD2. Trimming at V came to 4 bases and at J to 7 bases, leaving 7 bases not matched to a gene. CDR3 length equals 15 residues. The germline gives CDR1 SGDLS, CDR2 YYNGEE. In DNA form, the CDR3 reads TGTGCCAGCAGCCCCAGCGGGAGGGCCGGCGGGGAGCTGTTTTTT. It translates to CASSPSGRAGGELFF.

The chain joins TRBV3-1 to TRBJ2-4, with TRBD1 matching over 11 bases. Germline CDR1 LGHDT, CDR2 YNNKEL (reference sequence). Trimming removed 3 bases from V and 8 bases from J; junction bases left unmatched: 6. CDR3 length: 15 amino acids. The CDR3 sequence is CASSHHGDRGDIQYF. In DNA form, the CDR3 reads TGTGCCAGCAGCCACCACGGGGACAGGGGGGACATTCAGTACTTC.

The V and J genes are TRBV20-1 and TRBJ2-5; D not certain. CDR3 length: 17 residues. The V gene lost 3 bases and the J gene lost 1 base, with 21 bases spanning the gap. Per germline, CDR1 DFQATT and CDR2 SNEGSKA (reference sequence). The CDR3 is CSASPPPPLRSQETQYF. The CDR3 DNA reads TGCAGTGCTAGTCCCCCCCCCCCCCTGCGGTCCCAAGAGACCCAGTACTTC.

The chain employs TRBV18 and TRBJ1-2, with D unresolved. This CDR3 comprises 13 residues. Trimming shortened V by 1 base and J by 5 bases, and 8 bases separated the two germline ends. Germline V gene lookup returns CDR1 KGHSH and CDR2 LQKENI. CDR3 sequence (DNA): TGTGCCAGCTCACCACGTTTGCCTTATGGCTACACCTTC. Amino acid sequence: CASSPRLPYGYTF.

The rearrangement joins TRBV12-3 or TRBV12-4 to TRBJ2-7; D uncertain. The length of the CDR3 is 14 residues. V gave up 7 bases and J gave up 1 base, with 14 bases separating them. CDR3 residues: CASKGKEGSYEQYF. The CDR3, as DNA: TGTGCCAGCAAGGGTAAAGAAGGTTCCTACGAGCAGTACTTC.

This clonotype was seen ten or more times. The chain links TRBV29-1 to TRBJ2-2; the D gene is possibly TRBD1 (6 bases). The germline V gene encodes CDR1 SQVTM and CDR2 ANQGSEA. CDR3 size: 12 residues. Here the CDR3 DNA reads TGCAGTGGGACATCGAACACCGGGGAGCTGTTTTTT. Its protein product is CSGTSNTGELFF.